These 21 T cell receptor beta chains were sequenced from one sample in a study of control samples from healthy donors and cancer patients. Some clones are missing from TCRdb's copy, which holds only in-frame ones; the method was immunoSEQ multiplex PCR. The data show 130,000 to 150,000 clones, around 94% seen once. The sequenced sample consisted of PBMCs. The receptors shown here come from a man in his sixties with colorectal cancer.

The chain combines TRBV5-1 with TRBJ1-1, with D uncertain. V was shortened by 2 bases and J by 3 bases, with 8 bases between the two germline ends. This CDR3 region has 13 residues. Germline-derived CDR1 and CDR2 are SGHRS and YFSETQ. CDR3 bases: TGCGCCAGCAGCTTATTGGGATACACTGAAGCTTTCTTT. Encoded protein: CASSLLGYTEAFF.

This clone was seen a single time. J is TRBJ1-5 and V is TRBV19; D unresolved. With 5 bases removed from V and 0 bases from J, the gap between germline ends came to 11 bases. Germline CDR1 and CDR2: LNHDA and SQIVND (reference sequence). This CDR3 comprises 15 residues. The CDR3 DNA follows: TGTGCCAGTAGTGTTGGGGTCAATAGCAATCAGCCCCAGCATTTT. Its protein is CASSVGVNSNQPQHF.

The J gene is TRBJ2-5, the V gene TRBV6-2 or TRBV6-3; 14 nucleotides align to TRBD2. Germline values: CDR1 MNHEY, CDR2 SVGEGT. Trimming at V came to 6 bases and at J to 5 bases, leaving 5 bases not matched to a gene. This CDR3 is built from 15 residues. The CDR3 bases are TGTGCCAGCAGCAAGGGACTAGCGGGGGACGAGACCCAGTACTTC. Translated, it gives CASSKGLAGDETQYF.

The CDR3 loop reads CASSRNPSTDTQYF. The CDR3 DNA sequence: TGCGCCAGCAGCCGAAACCCTAGCACAGATACGCAGTATTTT. This chain links TRBV5-1 with TRBJ2-3; D unclear. The CDR3 loop spans 14 amino acids. Trimming stripped 4 bases from V and 0 bases from J, with 9 bases between. The germline CDR1 and CDR2 sequences are SGHRS and YFSETQ.

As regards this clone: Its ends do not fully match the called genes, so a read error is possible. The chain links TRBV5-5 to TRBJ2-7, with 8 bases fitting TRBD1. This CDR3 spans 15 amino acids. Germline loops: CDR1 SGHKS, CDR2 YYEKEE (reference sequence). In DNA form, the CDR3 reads TGTGCCAGCAGTTTGGCCGGGACAGGCTTCCGGGAGCAGTACTTC. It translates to CASSLAGTGFREQYF. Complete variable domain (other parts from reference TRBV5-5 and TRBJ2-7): DAGVTQSPTHLIKTRGQQVTLRCSPISGHKSVSWYQQVLGQGPQFIFQYYEKEERGRGNFPDRFSARQFPNYSSELNVNALLLGDSALYLCASSLAGTGFREQYFGPGTRLTVT.

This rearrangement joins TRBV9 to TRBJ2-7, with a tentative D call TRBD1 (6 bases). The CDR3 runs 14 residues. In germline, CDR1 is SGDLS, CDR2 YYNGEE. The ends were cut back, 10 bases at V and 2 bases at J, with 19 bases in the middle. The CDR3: CAPGERSHPYEQYF. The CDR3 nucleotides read TGTGCCCCAGGGGAAAGGTCGCACCCCTACGAGCAGTACTTC.

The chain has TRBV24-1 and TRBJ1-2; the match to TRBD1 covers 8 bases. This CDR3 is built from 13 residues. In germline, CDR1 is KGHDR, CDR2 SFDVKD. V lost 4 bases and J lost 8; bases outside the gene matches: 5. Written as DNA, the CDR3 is TGTGCCACCAGTGAAGGACAGGGATACGGCTACACCTTC. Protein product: CATSEGQGYGYTF.

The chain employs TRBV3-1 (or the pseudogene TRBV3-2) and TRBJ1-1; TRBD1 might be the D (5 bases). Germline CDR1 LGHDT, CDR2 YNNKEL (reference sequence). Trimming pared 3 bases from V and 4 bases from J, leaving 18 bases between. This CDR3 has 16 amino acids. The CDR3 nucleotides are TGTGCCAGCAGCCAGATCGGCAGGGCGGTCGTCACTGAAGCTTTCTTT. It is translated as CASSQIGRAVVTEAFF.

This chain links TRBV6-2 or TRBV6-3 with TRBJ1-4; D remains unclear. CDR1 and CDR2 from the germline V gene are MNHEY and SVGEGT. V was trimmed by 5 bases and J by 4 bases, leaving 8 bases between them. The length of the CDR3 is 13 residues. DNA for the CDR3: TGTGCCAGCAGTAACGGCTTTAATGAAAAACTGTTTTTT. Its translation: CASSNGFNEKLFF.

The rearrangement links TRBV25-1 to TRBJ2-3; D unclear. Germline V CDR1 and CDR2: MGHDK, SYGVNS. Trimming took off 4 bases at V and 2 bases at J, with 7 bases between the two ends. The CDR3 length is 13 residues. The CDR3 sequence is CASSVQITDTQYF. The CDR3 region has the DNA TGTGCCAGCAGTGTACAGATCACAGATACGCAGTATTTT. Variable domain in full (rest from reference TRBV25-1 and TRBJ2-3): EADIYQTPRYLVIGTGKKITLECSQTMGHDKMYWYQQDPGMELHLIHYSYGVNSTEKGDLSSESTVSRIRTEHFPLTLESARPSHTSQYLCASSVQITDTQYFGPGTRLTVL.

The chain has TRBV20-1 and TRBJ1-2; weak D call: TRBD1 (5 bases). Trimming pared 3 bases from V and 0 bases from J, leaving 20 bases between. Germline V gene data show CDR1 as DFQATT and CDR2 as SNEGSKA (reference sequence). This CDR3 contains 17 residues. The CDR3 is CSASRRDLSLPNYGYTF. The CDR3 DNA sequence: TGCAGTGCTAGTCGGAGGGACCTCAGCCTACCTAACTATGGCTACACCTTC.

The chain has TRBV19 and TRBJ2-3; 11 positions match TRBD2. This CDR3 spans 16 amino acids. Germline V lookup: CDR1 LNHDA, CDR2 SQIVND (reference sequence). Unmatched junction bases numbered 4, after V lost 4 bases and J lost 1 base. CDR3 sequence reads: CASSSLTSGGTDTQYF. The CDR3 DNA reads TGTGCCAGTAGTAGCCTGACTAGCGGGGGCACAGATACGCAGTATTTT.

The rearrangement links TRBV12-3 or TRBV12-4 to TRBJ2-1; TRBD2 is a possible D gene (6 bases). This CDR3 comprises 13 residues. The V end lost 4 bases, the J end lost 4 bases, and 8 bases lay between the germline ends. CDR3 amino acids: CASSYLAYNEQFF. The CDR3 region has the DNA TGTGCCAGCAGTTATCTAGCGTACAATGAGCAGTTCTTC.

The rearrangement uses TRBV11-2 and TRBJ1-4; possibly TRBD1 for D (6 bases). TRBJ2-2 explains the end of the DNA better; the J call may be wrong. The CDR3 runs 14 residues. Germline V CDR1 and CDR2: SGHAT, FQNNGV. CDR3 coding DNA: TGTGCCAGCAGCTTGGACAGCCTGGGGGGGGAGCTGTTTTTT. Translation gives CASSLDSLGGELFF.

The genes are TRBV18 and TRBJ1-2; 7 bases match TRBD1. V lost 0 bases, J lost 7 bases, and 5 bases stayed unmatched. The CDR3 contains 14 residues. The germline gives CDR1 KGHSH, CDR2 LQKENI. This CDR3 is CASSPPGQLGGYTF. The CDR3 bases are TGTGCCAGCTCACCACCGGGACAGCTTGGTGGCTACACCTTC.

In DNA, the CDR3 is TGCGCCAGCAGCCAAGGACTAGCGGGTTCGAACACCGGGGAGCTGTTTTTT. The encoded protein is CASSQGLAGSNTGELFF. The V gene is TRBV4-1, the J gene TRBJ2-2; 10 bases agree with TRBD2. Trimming cost V 1 base and J 0 bases; bases outside gene matches: 2. The CDR3 spans 17 residues. The V gene's germline CDR1 is MGHRA and CDR2 YSYEKL.

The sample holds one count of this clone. CDR3 region: CASSYQGGMAFF. The CDR3, as DNA: TGTGCCAGCAGTTACCAGGGGGGGATGGCTTTCTTT. The chain employs TRBV6-5 and TRBJ1-1; 7 positions agree with TRBD1. Per germline, CDR1 MNHEY and CDR2 SVGAGI. V lost 2 bases to trimming and J lost 11 bases; unmatched junction nucleotides: 5. This CDR3 has 12 residues.

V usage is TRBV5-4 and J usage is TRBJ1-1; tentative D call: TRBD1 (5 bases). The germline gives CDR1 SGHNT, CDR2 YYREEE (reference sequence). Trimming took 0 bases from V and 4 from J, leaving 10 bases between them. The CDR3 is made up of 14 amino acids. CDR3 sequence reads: CASSLGSGGTEAFF. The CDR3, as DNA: TGTGCCAGCAGCTTGGGTTCGGGGGGCACTGAAGCTTTCTTT.

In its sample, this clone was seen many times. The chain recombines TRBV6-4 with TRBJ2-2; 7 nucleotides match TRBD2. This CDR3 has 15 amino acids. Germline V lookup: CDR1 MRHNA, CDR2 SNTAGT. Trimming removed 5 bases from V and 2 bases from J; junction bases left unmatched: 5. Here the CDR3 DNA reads TGTGCCAGCAGTCCGGGACTACACAACACCGGGGAGCTGTTTTTT. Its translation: CASSPGLHNTGELFF.

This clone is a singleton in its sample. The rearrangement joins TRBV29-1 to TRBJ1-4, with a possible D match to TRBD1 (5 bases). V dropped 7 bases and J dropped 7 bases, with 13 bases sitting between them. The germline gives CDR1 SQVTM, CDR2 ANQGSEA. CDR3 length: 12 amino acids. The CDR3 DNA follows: TGCAGCGCCCTGGGGGGGTCTGAAAAACTGTTTTTT. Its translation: CSALGGSEKLFF.

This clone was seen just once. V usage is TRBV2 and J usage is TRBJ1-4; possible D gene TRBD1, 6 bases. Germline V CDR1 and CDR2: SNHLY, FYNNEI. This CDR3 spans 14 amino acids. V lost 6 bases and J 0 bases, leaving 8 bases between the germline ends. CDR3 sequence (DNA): TGTGCCAGCAGGACAGGACCAACTAATGAAAAACTGTTTTTT. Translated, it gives CASRTGPTNEKLFF. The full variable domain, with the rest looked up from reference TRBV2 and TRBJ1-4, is EPEVTQTPSHQVTQMGQEVILRCVPISNHLYFYWYRQILGQKVEFLVSFYNNEISEKSEIFDDQFSVERPDGSNFTLKIRSTKLEDSAMYFCASRTGPTNEKLFFGSGTQLSVL.